This section outlines one T cell receptor (beta chain) sequence together with its context. CDR1 is SGHTA, CDR2 FQGNSA, per germline. The ends were cut back, 1 base at V and 9 bases at J, with 12 bases in the middle. CDR3 length equals 13 residues. Using its own MiXCR run on the RT-PCR reads, TCRdb lists one record per CDR3 protein. Of approximately 720,000 distinct CDR3 sequences listed, approximately 15% are singletons. The source is a female donor in good health, serving as a healthy control. The sample comprised memory CD4+ T cells from blood. The genes are TRBV7-2 and TRBJ2-5; D unclear. The CDR3 DNA sequence: TGTGCCAGCAGCTTAGAGGTGGGCTTGGCCCAGTACTTC. It codes for CASSLEVGLAQYF.